The entry below describes one TCR beta chain. Its specificity is unknown. The sample comes from a study of OX40 agonist ivuxolimab in advanced cancers. Turning to the study itself: Prior anti-PD-1, anti-PD-L1 or anti-CTLA-4 therapy was allowed; about 39% had some.

Study-wide points: The study observed clonal expansion of CD4+ and CD8+ blood T cells by week 6 at 0.1 to 3.0 mg/kg.

TCRdb's table, derived via immunoSEQ multiplex PCR, lists solely in-frame clones and lacks some. The table has tens of thousands of clones, roughly 77% seen once. Germline V gene sequence: CDR1 SNHLY, CDR2 FYNNEI. Trimming stripped 2 bases from V and 2 bases from J, with 7 bases between. The CDR3 totals 13 residues. The sequence was obtained from an adult with an advanced solid tumor such as melanoma, head and neck, liver or kidney cancer. This sample comprised CD4+ or CD8+ T cells sorted from blood, obtained in a trial of the OX40 agonist ivuxolimab. The chain uses TRBV2 and TRBJ2-7; D is unresolved. The CDR3 is CASSEQPPYEQYF. The CDR3 bases are TGTGCCAGCAGTGAACAGCCACCCTACGAGCAGTACTTC.